This T cell receptor beta chain was retrieved from a study of blood T cells in healthy people across ages. The study's findings and limits: Long-lived donors exceeded aged donors in naive CD4+ cells and diversity.

The authors ran a second PCR of 7 to 11 cycles using a sample-barcoded 5' primer and a J-beta primer mix. TCRdb redid the calling of the 5' RACE reads with MiXCR, one entry per CDR3 protein. Among about a million distinct CDR3 sequences listed, around two fifths were seen once. A word on this clonotype: The antigen remains unidentified.

The donors, aged about 6 to 95, were healthy Caucasians from Russia. The sample comprised blood. The TCR was taken from a man aged 18-30 years in good health.

In nucleotides, the CDR3 is TGTGCCAGCAGCTTGTCCGAGAAGCGTACCCCTTACGAGCAGTACTTC. Translating it yields CASSLSEKRTPYEQYF. V is TRBV7-2 and J is TRBJ2-7; D uncertain. The CDR3 is 16 amino acids. Germline V lookup: CDR1 SGHTA, CDR2 FQGNSA. Trimming left V 3 bases short and J 4 bases short, with 19 bases between.